The 15 T cell receptor beta chains given below trace back to one sample, sequenced in a study of persistence of HIV-infected CD4 T cells. Antigens of these TCRs are unknown. An overlapping HIV-1 Gag peptide pool stimulated these cells at roughly 1 ug/peptide/mL. CD40L-negative CD69-negative CD45RO-high memory CD4+ T cells were sorted as populations depleted of antigen-responding cells. Sequencing used immunoSEQ version 4 in survey mode. Sequencing was performed with immunoSEQ multiplex PCR; in TCRdb, only in-frame clones are kept and a portion is missing. Among about 32,000 clones listed, approximately 80% were seen once. Specimen: CD4+ T cells sorted from PBMCs after roughly 17-hour stimulation, collected from a patient who received antiretroviral therapy. The receptors derive from an adult woman with HIV who was CMV-seropositive.

The rearrangement joins TRBV24-1 to TRBJ1-5; D perhaps matches TRBD1 (6 bases). Trimming removed 8 bases from V and 7 bases from J, with 11 bases in between. This CDR3 has 12 residues. Germline V gene sequence: CDR1 KGHDR, CDR2 SFDVKD. CDR3 bases: TGTGCCACCAAGGGGGGGGGACAGCCCCAGCATTTT. This gives the protein CATKGGGQPQHF.

The rearrangement joins TRBV2 to TRBJ1-5; 7 nucleotides line up with TRBD1. J lost 6 bases, V lost 4 bases, and 6 bases had no gene match. This CDR3 has 14 residues. Germline assignment: CDR1 SNHLY and CDR2 FYNNEI. CDR3 bases: TGTGCCAGCAGTGGACAGGGAGCGGGTCAGCCCCAGCATTTT. Amino acid sequence: CASSGQGAGQPQHF.

The chain combines TRBV2 with TRBJ2-3, with TRBD1 identical over 7 bases. V shed 6 bases, J shed 2 bases, and the junction held 5 bases outside the gene matches. Germline lookup yields CDR1 SNHLY and CDR2 FYNNEI. The CDR3 has 14 amino acids. The DNA of the CDR3 is TGTGCCAGCAGGAGGACAGGCCTCACAGATACGCAGTATTTT. It yields the protein CASRRTGLTDTQYF.

This sequence joins TRBV7-2 and TRBJ1-1; possibly TRBD1 for D (6 bases). This CDR3 region has 16 residues. The V end lost 1 base, the J end lost 4 bases, and 16 bases lay between the germline ends. CDR1 is SGHTA, CDR2 FQGNSA, per germline. As DNA, the CDR3 is TGTGCCAGCAGCTTAGAGGCGGGGGCGCAGGCCACTGAAGCTTTCTTT. The encoded protein is CASSLEAGAQATEAFF.

CDR3 loop: CASSFLETQYF. In DNA, the CDR3 is TGTGCCAGCAGTTTCTTGGAGACCCAGTACTTC. The chain joins TRBV28 to TRBJ2-5; D gene unclear. V lost 3 bases, J lost 5 bases, and 4 bases lay in between. Looked up from germline, CDR1 is MDHEN and CDR2 is SYDVKM. CDR3 length equals 11 residues.

This clone came up a few times. The gene calls are TRBV24-1 and TRBJ2-5, with 9 bases aligning to TRBD1. The germline CDR1 and CDR2 sequences are KGHDR and SFDVKD. The CDR3 covers 17 residues. With V trimmed by 3 bases and J by 3 bases, 10 bases remained unmatched. The CDR3 nucleotides read TGTGCCACCAGTGATCATCGACAGGGGGTCCAAAAAGAGACCCAGTACTTC. Translation: CATSDHRQGVQKETQYF.

This chain connects TRBV7-2 to TRBJ2-5; D is possibly TRBD1 or TRBD2 (6 bases each). V lost 2 bases to trimming and J lost 5 bases, with 12 bases between them. The germline V gene has CDR1 SGHTA and CDR2 FQGNSA. The CDR3 is 14 residues long. CDR3 DNA: TGTGCCAGCAGCTTAAATGGGGGGCAGGAGACCCAGTACTTC. It yields the protein CASSLNGGQETQYF.

The V and J genes are TRBV3-1 (or the pseudogene TRBV3-2) and TRBJ1-2, with TRBD1 identical over 7 bases. Trimming at V came to 8 bases and at J to 2 bases, leaving 2 bases not matched to a gene. There are 12 residues in the CDR3. The germline CDR1 and CDR2 sequences are LGHDT and YNNKEL (reference sequence). The CDR3 here is CASAQGNYGYTF. For the CDR3, the DNA is TGTGCCAGCGCACAGGGGAACTATGGCTACACCTTC.

This clone was seen a handful of times. This chain uses TRBV19 with TRBJ1-1; tentative D call: TRBD1 (5 bases). Trimming left V 5 bases short and J 4 bases short, with 8 bases between. Germline-derived CDR1 and CDR2 are LNHDA and SQIVND (reference sequence). This CDR3 is built from 12 residues. The DNA of the CDR3 is TGTGCCAGTAGTCCCCAGGGCACTGAAGCTTTCTTT. Encoded protein: CASSPQGTEAFF.

On this clone: Other DNA sequences of this sample code for an identical CDR3. This chain uses TRBV20-1 with TRBJ1-1; D gene ambiguous. The CDR3 totals 11 residues. The V gene lost 4 bases and the J gene lost 2 bases, with 5 bases spanning the gap. Per the germline V gene, CDR1 is DFQATT and CDR2 is SNEGSKA (reference sequence). The CDR3 DNA sequence: TGCAGTGCTAAGAGCAACACTGAAGCTTTCTTT. Translation gives CSAKSNTEAFF.

Only a few counts were recorded for this clone. The V gene is TRBV9, the J gene TRBJ2-3, with D perhaps assigned TRBD1 or TRBD2 (5 bases each). Trimming stripped 1 base from V and 9 bases from J, with 15 bases between. The CDR3 consists of 14 residues. Germline V gives CDR1 SGDLS, CDR2 YYNGEE. The CDR3 DNA follows: TGTGCCAGCAGCGTAACGATGGGGGTAGGGACGCAGTATTTT. It yields the protein CASSVTMGVGTQYF.

The V and J genes are TRBV6-1 and TRBJ1-5; D perhaps matches TRBD1 (6 bases). Germline V gene sequence: CDR1 MNHNS, CDR2 SASEGT. V lost 4 bases, J lost 6 bases, and 10 bases lay in between. There are 13 residues in the CDR3. The CDR3 protein is CASSVGTLQPQHF. The CDR3 region has the DNA TGTGCCAGCAGTGTAGGGACACTTCAGCCCCAGCATTTT.

This chain joins TRBV7-8 and TRBJ1-1; 8 nucleotides agree with TRBD1. CDR1 is SGHVS and CDR2 is FQNEAQ in the germline V gene. The CDR3 is 16 residues long. V was pared by 1 base and J by 3 bases, with 7 bases of the junction left unmatched. CDR3 in DNA: TGTGCCAGCAGCTTAGACGCCGGACAGGGAGACACTGAAGCTTTCTTT. This encodes CASSLDAGQGDTEAFF.

The J gene is TRBJ1-1, the V gene TRBV6-5, with no clear D. The CDR3 has 13 residues. Germline V gives CDR1 MNHEY, CDR2 SVGAGI. V lost 6 bases, J lost 7 bases, and 15 bases lay in between. The DNA for the CDR3 is TGTGCCAGCAGCCGGACCCCGGCAGGTGAAGCTTTCTTT. This sequence encodes CASSRTPAGEAFF.

This clone is a singleton in its sample. The genes are TRBV6-2 or TRBV6-3 and TRBJ1-2; D ambiguous. Trimming left V 2 bases short and J 1 base short, with 11 bases between. CDR3 length: 15 residues. Germline assignment: CDR1 MNHEY and CDR2 SVGEGT. DNA for the CDR3: TGTGCCAGCAGTTACGAGGGCAGGAATAACTATGGCTACACCTTC. It encodes CASSYEGRNNYGYTF.